The 11 T cell receptor beta chains reported below all come from one sample, sequenced in a study of T cells after yellow fever vaccination. Each CDR3 protein is one row after TCRdb ran MiXCR on the 5' RACE reads. The sample shows some 150,000 distinct CDR3 sequences, roughly 11% of them seen only once. Specimen: CD8+ T cells sorted from PBMCs, collected 15 days after the yellow fever booster vaccination. The receptors come from a young man who received the YFV17D yellow fever vaccine.

Ten or more counts support this clonotype. The chain joins TRBV24-1 to TRBJ1-5; TRBD1 matches at 8 bases. The germline V gene has CDR1 KGHDR and CDR2 SFDVKD. V lost 6 bases, J lost 9 bases, and 15 bases stayed unmatched. This CDR3 contains 16 residues. The CDR3 DNA reads as TGTGCCACCAGTATTACAGGGGGACACCTTATCGCGCCCCAGCATTTT. Residues: CATSITGGHLIAPQHF.

This chain uses TRBV4-3 with TRBJ2-5; 11 bases match TRBD2. This CDR3 is 15 amino acids long. Germline CDR1 reads LGHNA; CDR2 reads YSLEER. J was trimmed by 2 bases and V by 5 bases; bases with no gene match: 4. CDR3 nucleotide sequence: TGCGCCAGCAGCGACCGACTAGCGGGACAAGAGACCCAGTACTTC. The encoded protein is CASSDRLAGQETQYF.

This chain connects TRBV12-3 or TRBV12-4 to TRBJ2-5; D might be TRBD2 (5 bases). The CDR3 is 13 amino acids. Trimming shortened V by 5 bases and J by 1 base, and 8 bases separated the two germline ends. CDR3 in amino acids: CASSTSSQETQYF. In DNA form, the CDR3 reads TGTGCCAGCAGTACTAGTTCCCAAGAGACCCAGTACTTC.

This chain joins TRBV10-2 and TRBJ1-2, with 7 bases aligning to TRBD1. The CDR3 runs 13 residues. J gave up 2 bases and V 7 bases, and 4 bases lay outside the gene matches. Per the germline V gene, CDR1 is WSHSY and CDR2 is SAAADI. CDR3 amino acids: CASTPGQNYGYTF. The CDR3, as DNA: TGCGCCAGCACTCCGGGACAGAACTATGGCTACACCTTC.

The gene calls are TRBV5-1 and TRBJ1-2; 10 bases agree with TRBD1. The CDR3 has 17 amino acids. With 4 bases clipped from V and 0 bases from J, the junction kept 9 bases outside the gene matches. Looked up from germline, CDR1 is SGHRS and CDR2 is YFSETQ. The CDR3 is CASSRTGQGTSNYGYTF. The DNA for the CDR3 is TGCGCCAGCAGCCGGACGGGACAGGGGACTTCTAACTATGGCTACACCTTC. Variable domain in full (rest from reference TRBV5-1 and TRBJ1-2): KAGVTQTPRYLIKTRGQQVTLSCSPISGHRSVSWYQQTPGQGLQFLFEYFSETQRNKGNFPGRFSGRQFSNSRSEMNVSTLELGDSALYLCASSRTGQGTSNYGYTFGSGTRLTVV.

This clonotype appeared a few times. V and J are TRBV19 and TRBJ1-2; no reliable D call. CDR1 is LNHDA, CDR2 SQIVND, per germline (reference sequence). The length of the CDR3 is 16 residues. Trimming took 6 bases from V and 1 from J, leaving 18 bases between them. CDR3 amino acids: CASSHAVSALNYGYTF. The CDR3 DNA sequence: TGTGCCAGTAGCCACGCGGTCTCAGCTCTTAACTATGGCTACACCTTC.

This clonotype was detected a few times. The gene calls are TRBV3-1 and TRBJ2-3; D gene uncertain. Germline lookup yields CDR1 LGHDT and CDR2 YNNKEL (reference sequence). CDR3 length equals 16 residues. The V end lost 2 bases, the J end lost 0 bases, and 12 bases lay between the germline ends. DNA of the CDR3: TGTGCCAGCAGCCAAAACCTACAAGCTAGCACAGATACGCAGTATTTT. Its protein is CASSQNLQASTDTQYF.

This clonotype was found a few times. This chain connects TRBV15 to TRBJ1-1; TRBD1 aligns across 7 bases. V shed 6 bases and J 0 bases; nucleotides not matched to a gene: 7. Germline values: CDR1 LNHNV, CDR2 YYDKDF (reference sequence). The CDR3 spans 15 residues. The DNA for the CDR3 is TGTGCCACCAGTTCACCTGGACAGGTGAACACTGAAGCTTTCTTT. Translating gives CATSSPGQVNTEAFF.

The gene calls are TRBV12-3 or TRBV12-4 and TRBJ2-7; tentatively, D is TRBD1 (6 bases). The CDR3 covers 14 residues. The ends were cut back, 5 bases at V and 2 bases at J, with 13 bases in the middle. The CDR3 DNA reads as TGTGCCAGCAGTCCTCAGGGGCCGACCTACGAGCAGTACTTC. As protein: CASSPQGPTYEQYF.

The chain employs TRBV6-2 or TRBV6-3 and TRBJ2-7; 7 bases map to TRBD2. Per germline, CDR1 MNHEY and CDR2 SVGEGT. The CDR3 is made up of 12 amino acids. After removal of 6 bases from V and 6 bases from J, the junction contained 5 bases not matched to a gene. The CDR3 protein is CASSPGGSEQYV. CDR3 bases: TGTGCCAGCAGCCCCGGGGGGAGCGAGCAGTACGTC.

The J gene is TRBJ2-7, the V gene TRBV21-1; the table's D call, TRBD1, was not checked against the DNA. TRBV21-1 is marked as a pseudogene. This CDR3 spans 13 amino acids. CDR3 DNA: TGTGCCAGCAGCAACCAGGGTTCATACGAGCAGTACGTC. It encodes CASSNQGSYEQYV.